A selection of T cell receptor beta chains follows, all from one sample in a study of blood T cell repertoires in COVID-19. Sequencing used immunoSEQ multiplex PCR; TCRdb keeps in-frame clones, though not all of them. Of around 330,000 clones listed, about 87% are singletons. Sample: PBMCs or T cells enriched from blood (not recorded which). The origin of the receptors is a woman aged 18-29 years who had recovered from COVID-19. The CDR3 runs from the conserved cysteine through the conserved F or W. D genes are given only for firm matches. Not every row has a clone size; where given, it reads once, few, many or a size class.

V	length	size	J	D	CDR3	DNA
TRBV11-3	16	.	TRBJ2-7	TRBD2	CASSSPTSGRTYEQYF	TGTGCCAGCAGCTCTCCGACTAGCGGGAGAACCTACGAGCAGTACTTC
TRBV28	14	once	TRBJ1-6	TRBD1	CASSFSTGDTPLHF	TGTGCCAGCAGTTTCTCGACAGGGGATACCCCCCTCCACTTT
TRBV7-2	14	.	TRBJ2-1	.	CATYKKSSYNEQFF	TGTGCCACCTATAAAAAGAGCTCCTACAATGAGCAGTTCTTC
TRBV28	15	.	TRBJ2-5	TRBD1	CASSLLTGGAETQYF	TGTGCCAGCAGTTTATTGACAGGGGGCGCGGAGACCCAGTACTTC
TRBV19	17	.	TRBJ1-5	.	CASSIESGGANNQPQHF	TGTGCCAGTAGTATAGAGTCGGGGGGCGCGAACAATCAGCCCCAGCATTTT
TRBV18	15	.	TRBJ1-3	TRBD1	CASSLGQGTGNTIYF	TGTGCCAGCTCACTCGGACAGGGGACTGGAAACACCATATATTTT
TRBV25-1	17	.	TRBJ1-3	.	CASREDGNFPSGNTIYF	TGTGCCAGCAGGGAGGACGGAAACTTCCCCTCTGGAAACACCATATATTTT
TRBV6-5	14	.	TRBJ1-6	.	CASTLAGDNSPLHF	TGTGCCAGCACCTTAGCAGGGGATAATTCACCCCTCCACTTT
TRBV4-1	17	.	TRBJ1-5	.	CASSQERGRGGNQPQHF	TGCGCCAGCAGCCAAGAAAGGGGCAGGGGAGGCAATCAGCCCCAGCATTTT
TRBV2	13	.	TRBJ2-1	TRBD2	CASGLAGTNEQFF	TGTGCCAGCGGACTAGCGGGCACCAATGAGCAGTTCTTC
TRBV3-1/TRBV3-2	15	.	TRBJ2-2	.	CASSQMGQNTGELFF	TGTGCCAGCAGCCAGATGGGACAGAACACCGGGGAGCTGTTTTTT
TRBV19	14	.	TRBJ1-2	.	CASSIASRNYGYTF	TGTGCCAGTAGTATAGCCTCCAGGAACTATGGCTACACCTTC
TRBV19	15	.	TRBJ2-2	TRBD2	CASSISGRATGELFF	TGTGCCAGTAGTATATCAGGGAGGGCGACCGGGGAGCTGTTTTTT
TRBV7-2	16	.	TRBJ2-7	TRBD2	CASSALLAGVPYEQYF	TGTGCCAGCAGCGCGTTGTTAGCGGGGGTCCCCTACGAGCAGTACTTC
TRBV19	14	once	TRBJ2-2	TRBD1	CASSVTGADGELFF	TGTGCCAGTAGTGTGACAGGGGCGGACGGGGAGCTGTTTTTT
TRBV19	14	.	TRBJ2-1	TRBD2	CASGSGRGYNEQFF	TGTGCCAGTGGTAGCGGGAGGGGCTACAATGAGCAGTTCTTC
TRBV27	16	.	TRBJ2-7	.	CASSFSQGRLSYEQYF	TGTGCCAGCAGTTTTTCGCAGGGGCGCCTCTCCTACGAGCAGTACTTC
TRBV6-5	15	.	TRBJ2-5	.	CASSYPGDNQETQYF	TGTGCCAGCAGTTACCCCGGGGACAACCAAGAGACCCAGTACTTC
TRBV11-2	16	.	TRBJ2-3	.	CASRSLADLATDTQYF	TGTGCCAGCAGGTCTTTAGCAGATCTCGCCACAGATACGCAGTATTTT
TRBV6-2/TRBV6-3	18	once	TRBJ2-1	TRBD2	CASSYGPLGRESYNEQFF	TGTGCCAGCAGTTACGGCCCACTGGGGAGGGAAAGTTACAATGAGCAGTTCTTC
TRBV11-1	15	.	TRBJ2-3	TRBD2	CASRSSAGLVVTQYF	TGTGCCAGCAGAAGTAGTGCGGGACTAGTGGTTACGCAGTATTTT
TRBV5-5	15	once	TRBJ2-3	TRBD1	CASSRRDRGPDTQYF	TGTGCCAGCAGCCGGCGGGACAGGGGCCCAGATACGCAGTATTTT